Shown below are 27 T cell receptor beta chains from a single sample sequenced in a study of shared clonotypes between healthy human individuals. The protocol was immunoSEQ multiplex PCR, while the TCRdb copy is restricted to in-frame clones and leaves out a portion. The data show around 2,000,000 clones, with 95% seen just once and 0.1% to 0.15% held by the top ten. Sequenced sample: naive CD4+ T cells sorted from blood. As to subset: CD45RA+ positively selected. These receptor sequences come from a man between 18 and 35 years old in good health.

The chain couples TRBV5-1 to TRBJ2-3; 8 nucleotides match TRBD1. The CDR3 totals 15 residues. J was trimmed by 3 bases and V by 2 bases; bases with no gene match: 5. Germline CDR1 SGHRS, CDR2 YFSETQ. CDR3 DNA: TGCGCCAGCAGCTTAGACAGGGGTGATACAGATACGCAGTATTTT. This encodes CASSLDRGDTDTQYF.

The rearrangement joins TRBV9 to TRBJ1-4; D ambiguous. The V gene lost 3 bases and the J gene lost 5 bases, with 5 bases spanning the gap. The CDR3 spans 12 residues. Germline-derived CDR1 and CDR2 are SGDLS and YYNGEE. The CDR3 spells CASSAMNEKLFF. The CDR3 DNA is TGTGCCAGCAGCGCGATGAATGAAAAACTGTTTTTT.

Note on this clone: Other nucleotide sequences from this sample produce the same CDR3. This chain connects TRBV2 to TRBJ2-3, with unresolved D. This CDR3 has 14 amino acids. Germline-derived CDR1 and CDR2 are SNHLY and FYNNEI. Trimming stripped 5 bases from V and 0 bases from J, with 9 bases between. The DNA of the CDR3 is TGTGCCAGCAGTCTGGGCGGAAGCACAGATACGCAGTATTTT. It codes for CASSLGGSTDTQYF.

V and J are TRBV6-1 and TRBJ1-5; D unclear. V lost 4 bases and J 3 bases, leaving 7 bases between the germline ends. The CDR3 runs to 13 residues. From germline, CDR1 is MNHNS and CDR2 SASEGT. CDR3 amino acids: CASSANDNQPQHF. The DNA of the CDR3 is TGTGCCAGCAGTGCTAATGACAATCAGCCCCAGCATTTT.

This chain joins TRBV10-3 and TRBJ1-2; no firm D call. V lost 3 bases, J lost 7 bases, and 15 bases lay in between. The CDR3 spans 14 residues. CDR1 ENHRY and CDR2 SYGVKD come from the germline V gene. The CDR3 is CAISDPGERPGYTF. The CDR3 region has the DNA TGTGCCATCAGTGACCCGGGAGAGAGGCCTGGCTACACCTTC.

The genes are TRBV19 and TRBJ2-5; TRBD2 matches 12 bases. The V gene end was trimmed by 2 bases and the J gene end by 4 bases; junction bases not matched to a gene: 2. This CDR3 contains 15 residues. CDR1 and CDR2 (germline): LNHDA, SQIVND (reference sequence). Here the CDR3 reads CASSILAGGPETQYF. CDR3 bases: TGTGCCAGTAGTATACTAGCGGGAGGGCCAGAGACCCAGTACTTC.

The chain combines TRBV10-3 with TRBJ1-5; 7 nucleotides match TRBD1. From germline, CDR1 is ENHRY and CDR2 SYGVKD. The CDR3 has 16 amino acids. Trimming cost V 5 bases and J 3 bases; bases outside gene matches: 10. CDR3 amino acids: CAISSTGIGVNQPQHF. In DNA, the CDR3 is TGTGCCATCAGTTCGACAGGGATTGGGGTCAATCAGCCCCAGCATTTT.

The sample holds one count of this clone. This chain uses TRBV30 with TRBJ2-7; 11 bases map to TRBD2. The CDR3 loop spans 15 amino acids. The germline V gene has CDR1 GTSNPN and CDR2 SVGIG (reference sequence). V lost 1 base to trimming and J lost 1 base; unmatched junction nucleotides: 3. The CDR3 spells CAWSGGTSGSYEQYF. In nucleotides, the CDR3 is TGTGCCTGGAGTGGGGGGACTAGCGGTTCCTACGAGCAGTACTTC.

The DNA for the CDR3 is TGTGCCAGCAGACAAACCACAGGGGGCGGAAGGTACGAGCAGTACTTC. It specifies CASRQTTGGGRYEQYF. V and J are TRBV13 and TRBJ2-7, with TRBD1 matching over 9 bases. V shed 6 bases, J shed 4 bases, and the junction held 13 bases outside the gene matches. This CDR3 comprises 16 residues. In germline, CDR1 is PRHDT, CDR2 FYEKMQ (reference sequence).

On this clone: Its ends do not fully match the called genes, so a read error is possible. J is TRBJ2-5 and V is TRBV29-1; D is unresolved. Germline loops: CDR1 SQVTM, CDR2 ANQGSEA. The CDR3 is made up of 13 amino acids. CDR3 protein: CSVQVPGQGTQYF. In DNA, the CDR3 is TGCAGCGTTCAGGTCCCGGGCCAAGGGACCCAGTACTTC. Full variable domain (outside the CDR3, taken from reference TRBV29-1 and TRBJ2-5): SAVISQKPSRDICQRGTSLTIQCQVDSQVTMMFWYRQQPGQSLTLIATANQGSEATYESGFVIDKFPISRPNLTFSTLTVSNMSPEDSSIYLCSVQVPGQGTQYFGPGTRLLVL.

This chain connects TRBV13 to TRBJ1-2, with 7 bases that match TRBD1. Germline CDR1 PRHDT, CDR2 FYEKMQ (reference sequence). The V gene end was trimmed by 5 bases and the J gene end by 4 bases; junction bases not matched to a gene: 4. This CDR3 contains 13 residues. The CDR3 bases are TGTGCCAGCAGCCTGGACAGGAGCTATGGCTACACCTTC. It translates to CASSLDRSYGYTF. Supplemented by reference TRBV13 and TRBJ1-2, the full variable domain reads AAGVIQSPRHLIKEKRETATLKCYPIPRHDTVYWYQQGPGQDPQFLISFYEKMQSDKGSIPDRFSAQQFSDYHSELNMSSLELGDSALYFCASSLDRSYGYTFGSGTRLTVV.

The rearrangement uses TRBV5-1 and TRBJ2-5, with a tentative D call TRBD1 (6 bases). Germline lookup yields CDR1 SGHRS and CDR2 YFSETQ. The length of the CDR3 is 16 residues. The V gene lost 2 bases and the J gene lost 7 bases, with 21 bases spanning the gap. As DNA, the CDR3 is TGCGCCAGCAGCTTAAGCCCGGGACAATCTGGGGGGACCCAGTACTTC. Translation: CASSLSPGQSGGTQYF.

This chain uses TRBV7-6 with TRBJ2-1; 10 bases line up with TRBD1. With V trimmed by 5 bases and J by 0 bases, 4 bases remained unmatched. The CDR3 extends over 16 amino acids. Germline loops: CDR1 SGHVS, CDR2 FNYEAQ. Written as DNA, the CDR3 is TGTGCCAGCAGCCCGGGACAGGGGAGCTCCTACAATGAGCAGTTCTTC. This encodes CASSPGQGSSYNEQFF.

This chain connects TRBV28 to TRBJ2-1; D remains ambiguous. The CDR3 runs to 12 residues. Germline V gene lookup returns CDR1 MDHEN and CDR2 SYDVKM. The germline V and J ends were trimmed by 3 bases and 4 bases, with 4 bases remaining between them. The CDR3 protein is CASSLDYNEQFF. The CDR3 DNA sequence: TGTGCCAGCAGTTTGGATTACAATGAGCAGTTCTTC.

V is TRBV6-1 and J is TRBJ1-5; D is uncertain. Trimming took 2 bases from V and 11 from J, leaving 7 bases between them. The V gene's germline CDR1 is MNHNS and CDR2 SASEGT. This CDR3 spans 11 amino acids. As DNA, the CDR3 is TGTGCCAGCAGTGAATACACGTCCCAGCATTTT. Translating gives CASSEYTSQHF.

This chain's CDR3 is CASSLKSGGAPDTQYF. The CDR3 DNA follows: TGCGCCAGCAGCTTGAAGAGCGGGGGGGCCCCAGATACGCAGTATTTT. V usage is TRBV5-1 and J usage is TRBJ2-3; 10 positions agree with TRBD2. CDR1 SGHRS and CDR2 YFSETQ come from the germline V gene. The CDR3 consists of 16 residues. V dropped 1 base and J dropped 4; count of bases not matched to a gene: 6.

The chain recombines TRBV18 with TRBJ1-2; D perhaps matches TRBD1 (5 bases). The CDR3 is 16 residues long. V was clipped by 2 bases and J by 3 bases, with 16 bases between them. CDR1 is KGHSH and CDR2 is LQKENI in the germline V gene. The CDR3 spells CASSPGTARMYYGYTF. In DNA, the CDR3 is TGTGCCAGCTCACCAGGGACCGCTCGGATGTACTATGGCTACACCTTC.

Written as DNA, the CDR3 is TGCGCCAGCAGCCCCCTGGGGGGGGGTGTCGATGGCTACACCTTC. This encodes CASSPLGGGVDGYTF. The chain uses TRBV4-1 and TRBJ1-2; D might be TRBD1 (5 bases). CDR3 length: 15 residues. Trimming shortened V by 4 bases and J by 6 bases, and 18 bases separated the two germline ends. Germline lookup yields CDR1 MGHRA and CDR2 YSYEKL.

The chain carries TRBV5-4 and TRBJ2-3; D is ambiguous. The CDR3 loop spans 15 amino acids. V was pared by 2 bases and J by 5 bases, with 15 bases between. Per the germline V gene, CDR1 is SGHNT and CDR2 is YYREEE (reference sequence). In DNA form, the CDR3 reads TGTGCCAGCAGCTTCTTCAGCGATCTGGAAGATACGCAGTATTTT. Translated, it gives CASSFFSDLEDTQYF.

For this clone: Other DNA sequences within the sample encode an identical CDR3. The chain uses TRBV10-1 and TRBJ2-3, with D perhaps assigned TRBD1 or TRBD2 (5 bases each). The CDR3 is made up of 14 amino acids. V shed 2 bases and J shed 1 base, with 7 bases lying between them. Germline V gene lookup returns CDR1 WNHNN and CDR2 SYGVQD (reference sequence). The CDR3 nucleotides are TGCGCCAGCAGTGAGGGGGGTGGCACAGATACGCAGTATTTT. Protein sequence: CASSEGGGTDTQYF.

The CDR3 is CASSYDGAGNTIYF. The CDR3 DNA follows: TGTGCCAGCAGTTACGATGGGGCTGGAAACACCATATATTTT. The gene calls are TRBV6-5 and TRBJ1-3; D not certain. V lost 2 bases, J lost 2 bases, and 7 bases lay in between. The length of the CDR3 is 14 residues. Germline CDR1 MNHEY, CDR2 SVGAGI.

The gene calls are TRBV10-3 and TRBJ1-2, with unresolved D. Trimming took 3 bases from V and 11 from J, leaving 13 bases between them. CDR1 is ENHRY and CDR2 is SYGVKD in the germline V gene. This CDR3 comprises 12 residues. The CDR3 region is CAISEGKVEYTF. The CDR3 region has the DNA TGTGCCATCAGTGAAGGGAAGGTGGAGTACACCTTC.

The chain has TRBV4-1 and TRBJ2-6, with D tentatively TRBD1 or TRBD2 (6 bases each). The CDR3 covers 15 residues. The V end was cut by 4 bases, the J end by 0 bases, with 7 bases between. In germline, CDR1 is MGHRA, CDR2 YSYEKL. The CDR3 is CASSPGASGANVLTF. CDR3 nucleotides: TGCGCCAGCAGCCCGGGGGCCTCTGGGGCCAACGTCCTGACTTTC.

The CDR3 here is CASSFSGGAWETQYF. The CDR3 DNA is TGTGCCAGCAGCTTTAGCGGGGGGGCTTGGGAGACCCAGTACTTC. This chain joins TRBV7-2 and TRBJ2-5; 11 nucleotides match TRBD2. After removal of 3 bases from V and 5 bases from J, the junction contained 5 bases not matched to a gene. CDR3 size: 15 residues. Per the germline V gene, CDR1 is SGHTA and CDR2 is FQGNSA.

This clone has just one count. This chain uses TRBV6-1 with TRBJ2-3; 10 bases fit TRBD2. V gave up 8 bases and J gave up 5 bases; unmatched junction bases: 10. The CDR3 spans 15 residues. Germline lookup yields CDR1 MNHNS and CDR2 SASEGT. The CDR3 DNA is TGTGCCAGCCACAGCGGGGGGGCCGGTGAAGATACGCAGTATTTT. Residues: CASHSGGAGEDTQYF.

The CDR3: CASAGYNEQFF. In DNA form, the CDR3 reads TGTGCCTCCGCTGGGTACAATGAGCAGTTCTTC. The rearrangement uses TRBV30 and TRBJ2-1; D call uncertain. This CDR3 has 11 residues. Germline V gene data show CDR1 as GTSNPN and CDR2 as SVGIG (reference sequence). The V end was cut by 7 bases, the J end by 4 bases, with 8 bases between. Supplemented by reference TRBV30 and TRBJ2-1, the full variable domain reads SQTIHQWPATLVQPVGSPLSLECTVEGTSNPNLYWYRQAAGRGLQLLFYSVGIGQISSEVPQNLSASRPQDRQFILSSKKLLLSDSGFYLCASAGYNEQFFGPGTRLTVL.

The chain combines TRBV6-5 with TRBJ2-2; D is undetermined. This CDR3 has 14 amino acids. Germline lookup yields CDR1 MNHEY and CDR2 SVGAGI. The germline V and J ends were trimmed by 2 bases and 9 bases, with 13 bases remaining between them. The CDR3 loop reads CASSYVSPDRELFF. The CDR3 DNA is TGTGCCAGCAGTTACGTGTCCCCCGACCGGGAGCTGTTTTTT.